This is a list of T cell receptor beta chains from one sample in a study of Ad26.COV2.S vaccination and SARS-CoV-2 variants. TCRdb's copy holds only in-frame clones and misses some; the assay was immunoSEQ multiplex PCR. The data contain about 260,000 clones, 87% of them singletons. The specimen was peripheral blood, collected in a trial of Ad26.COV2.S vaccine versus placebo. The receptors derive from a person between 18 and 65 years old who received the Ad26.COV2.S COVID-19 vaccine or a placebo. Both conserved end residues are part of each CDR3. Fields, in order: D gene, J gene, V gene, clone size, CDR3 protein, CDR3 DNA. A D gene is named only where the DNA matches it firmly. Not every row has a clone size; where given, it reads once, few, many or a size class.

NA,TRBJ1-2,TRBV5-1,NA,CASSHPDRNSGYTF,TGCGCCAGCAGCCACCCGGACAGAAACTCCGGCTACACCTTC
TRBD1,TRBJ1-2,TRBV27,NA,CASSINQGEDGYTF,TGTGCCAGCAGTATCAATCAGGGGGAGGATGGCTACACCTTC
NA,TRBJ2-1,TRBV10-3,NA,CAISEEGDNEQFF,TGTGCCATCAGTGAGGAGGGGGACAATGAGCAGTTCTTC
NA,TRBJ2-5,TRBV24-1,NA,CATSDFFRNQETQYF,TGTGCCACCAGTGATTTCTTCAGGAACCAAGAGACCCAGTACTTC
TRBD1,TRBJ2-7,TRBV23-1,NA,CASSQSWGTDSSYEQYF,TGCGCCAGCAGTCAATCTTGGGGGACAGACTCCTCCTACGAGCAGTACTTC
NA,TRBJ2-3,TRBV7-8,few,CASSYTDRTDTQYF,TGTGCCAGCAGCTATACGGACCGCACAGATACGCAGTATTTT
NA,TRBJ2-7,TRBV9,NA,CASSVMAVGEQYF,TGTGCCAGCAGCGTGATGGCAGTAGGCGAGCAGTACTTC
TRBD1,TRBJ1-5,TRBV6-5,NA,CASRPTGEVQPQHF,TGTGCCAGCAGACCTACAGGGGAAGTTCAGCCCCAGCATTTT
NA,TRBJ1-2,TRBV7-8,NA,CASSLGGRERYGYTF,TGTGCCAGCAGCTTAGGCGGCAGGGAGAGATATGGCTACACCTTC
NA,TRBJ1-6,TRBV30,NA,CAYGGAFSPLHF,TGTGCCTACGGGGGGGCTTTCTCACCCCTCCACTTT
NA,TRBJ2-5,TRBV29-1,NA,CSVDLGQETQYF,TGCAGCGTTGATCTAGGGCAAGAGACCCAGTACTTC
NA,TRBJ1-4,TRBV3-1/TRBV3-2,NA,CASSSYIRENEKLFF,TGTGCCAGCAGCTCCTATATTCGGGAAAATGAAAAACTGTTTTTT
NA,TRBJ1-1,TRBV9,NA,CASSVDGRLHSEAFF,TGTGCCAGCAGCGTTGATGGGAGGTTACACTCTGAAGCTTTCTTT
NA,TRBJ2-7,TRBV23-1,NA,CASSQTGGAGQYF,TGCGCCAGCAGTCAGACGGGGGGCGCGGGGCAGTACTTC
NA,TRBJ1-5,TRBV12-5,few,CASGLVNGRGQPQHF,TGTGCTAGTGGTTTGGTAAACGGTCGCGGTCAGCCCCAGCATTTT
NA,TRBJ1-2,TRBV2,NA,CASTQRTVNYGYTF,TGTGCCAGCACTCAAAGGACGGTGAACTATGGCTACACCTTC
NA,TRBJ2-3,TRBV7-9,NA,CASSLEQWDTQYF,TGTGCCAGCAGCTTAGAACAGTGGGATACGCAGTATTTT
NA,TRBJ1-4,TRBV6-1,NA,CASSENQITRRGEKLFF,TGTGCCAGCAGTGAAAACCAGATCACGCGACGAGGTGAAAAACTGTTTTTT
NA,TRBJ2-7,TRBV6-6,NA,CASSLHPREQYF,TGTGCCAGCAGTTTACATCCCCGAGAGCAGTACTTC
NA,TRBJ1-5,TRBV6-2/TRBV6-3,once,CASSYGTSWSNQPQHF,TGTGCCAGCAGTTACGGGACTTCATGGAGCAATCAGCCCCAGCATTTT
NA,TRBJ2-3,TRBV18,NA,CASSGLSQSDTQYF,TGTGCCAGCTCGGGACTTTCACAGTCAGATACGCAGTATTTT
TRBD2,TRBJ2-1,TRBV30,NA,CAWSLGLAGNNEQFF,TGTGCCTGGTCCCTGGGACTAGCGGGGAACAATGAGCAGTTCTTC
NA,TRBJ2-3,TRBV19,NA,CASSMLRFTSTDTQYF,TGTGCCAGTAGTATGCTTAGGTTTACTAGCACAGATACGCAGTATTTT
NA,TRBJ2-3,TRBV30,NA,CAWSAWGVSTDTQYF,TGTGCCTGGAGTGCCTGGGGGGTTAGCACAGATACGCAGTATTTT